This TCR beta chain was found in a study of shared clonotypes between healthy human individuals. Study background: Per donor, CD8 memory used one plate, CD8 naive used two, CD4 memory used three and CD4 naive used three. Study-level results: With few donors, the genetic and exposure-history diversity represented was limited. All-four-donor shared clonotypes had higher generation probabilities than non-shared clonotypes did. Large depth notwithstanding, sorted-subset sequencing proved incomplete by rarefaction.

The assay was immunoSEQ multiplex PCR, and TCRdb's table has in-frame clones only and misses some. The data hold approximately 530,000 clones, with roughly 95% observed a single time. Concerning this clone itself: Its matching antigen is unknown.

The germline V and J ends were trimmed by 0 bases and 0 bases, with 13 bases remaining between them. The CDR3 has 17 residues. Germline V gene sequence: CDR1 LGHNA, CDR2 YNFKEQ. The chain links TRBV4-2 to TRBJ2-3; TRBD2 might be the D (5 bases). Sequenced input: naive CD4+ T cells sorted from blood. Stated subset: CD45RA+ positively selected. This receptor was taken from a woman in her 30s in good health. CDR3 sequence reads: CASSQDHVAGSTDTQYF. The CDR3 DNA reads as TGTGCCAGCAGCCAAGATCACGTGGCGGGTAGCACAGATACGCAGTATTTT.